The following is a TCR beta chain sequence with its context. As yet, its antigen is unknown. A much larger clone sits a single nucleotide away, making a read error possible. Every TCR beta cDNA library bore unique molecular identifiers. MiXCR was run by TCRdb on the PCR reads, yielding one entry per CDR3 protein. Of a few hundred thousand distinct CDR3 sequences detected, about 40% appear once; the ten largest clones hold 4.5% to 5.5%. The sample belongs to a study of post-analysis software for immune sequencing data. Study overall: Clinical courses comprised relapsing-remitting, secondary progressive and progressive-relapsing multiple sclerosis.

Regarding the study as a whole: Among several TRBV segments more frequent in patients than controls were TRBV5-6, TRBV5-1 and TRBV20-1. Analysis by F measure revealed that same-batch samples clustered strongly together. Multiple sclerosis patients had significantly lower normalized Chao1 diversity than controls.

The CDR3 covers 13 residues. Germline CDR1 and CDR2: DFQATT and SNEGSKA (reference sequence). Trimming removed 3 bases at V and 11 bases at J, with 19 bases between. Sample: blood. The chain uses TRBV20-1 and TRBJ2-5; TRBD2 is a possible D gene (7 bases). This TCR derives from a girl under 18 with multiple sclerosis. The CDR3 here is CSARDAGDNEQYF. CDR3 in DNA: TGCAGTGCTAGGGATGCGGGGGACAATGAGCAGTACTTC.